The rows below give T cell receptor beta chains drawn from one sample of a study of T cell responses to AZD1222 COVID-19 vaccine. Some clones are missing from TCRdb's copy, which holds only in-frame ones; the method was immunoSEQ multiplex PCR. This repertoire shows approximately 150,000 clones, around 94% found once; its top ten account for around 1.3%. Sequencing was performed on peripheral blood, taken on day 0 of AZD1222 vaccination. The receptors originated from an adult in good health. CDR3s include the opening cysteine and the closing phenylalanine or tryptophan. The order of the fields is D gene, V gene, J gene, clone size, CDR3 protein, CDR3 DNA. The D gene is left open where the match is weak. Clone size is shown for a subset of rows, as once, few, many or a class of expanded clone.

D gene: .
V gene: TRBV30
J gene: TRBJ1-5
clone size: .
CDR3 protein: CAWSDPSGSLFQHF
CDR3 DNA: TGTGCCTGGAGTGATCCTTCAGGATCCCTGTTCCAGCATTTT

D gene: .
V gene: TRBV19
J gene: TRBJ1-2
clone size: .
CDR3 protein: CASTTGTTNYGYTF
CDR3 DNA: TGTGCCAGTACTACAGGGACCACTAACTATGGCTACACCTTC

D gene: .
V gene: TRBV6-5
J gene: TRBJ1-3
clone size: few
CDR3 protein: CASRPRGSKNTIYF
CDR3 DNA: TGTGCCAGCAGGCCCCGTGGAAGCAAAAACACCATATATTTT

D gene: .
V gene: TRBV28
J gene: TRBJ2-2
clone size: .
CDR3 protein: CASSLIMFGELFF
CDR3 DNA: TGTGCCAGCAGTTTAATAATGTTCGGGGAGCTGTTTTTT

D gene: .
V gene: TRBV5-1
J gene: TRBJ2-2
clone size: .
CDR3 protein: CASSLSGLGTGELFF
CDR3 DNA: TGCGCCAGCAGCTTATCCGGGCTAGGGACCGGGGAGCTGTTTTTT

D gene: TRBD1
V gene: TRBV12-3/TRBV12-4
J gene: TRBJ1-2
clone size: .
CDR3 protein: CASSTTGNYGYTF
CDR3 DNA: TGTGCCAGCAGTACGACAGGGAACTATGGCTACACCTTC

D gene: TRBD1
V gene: TRBV28
J gene: TRBJ1-2
clone size: once
CDR3 protein: CASSPWTGVGYTF
CDR3 DNA: TGTGCCAGCAGTCCATGGACAGGGGTTGGCTACACCTTC

D gene: .
V gene: TRBV19
J gene: TRBJ2-2
clone size: .
CDR3 protein: CASMERRSSANTGELFF
CDR3 DNA: TGTGCCAGTATGGAGCGGAGGAGTTCCGCGAACACCGGGGAGCTGTTTTTT

D gene: TRBD2
V gene: TRBV3-1/TRBV3-2
J gene: TRBJ2-5
clone size: .
CDR3 protein: CASSQDPLAEGGETQYF
CDR3 DNA: TGTGCCAGCAGCCAAGACCCTCTAGCGGAGGGAGGAGAGACCCAGTACTTC

D gene: .
V gene: TRBV20-1
J gene: TRBJ1-2
clone size: .
CDR3 protein: CSGHTGYGYTF
CDR3 DNA: TGCAGTGGGCATACAGGCTATGGCTACACCTTC

D gene: .
V gene: TRBV27
J gene: TRBJ1-6
clone size: .
CDR3 protein: CASREGFGNSPLHF
CDR3 DNA: TGTGCCAGCAGGGAGGGGTTCGGAAATTCACCCCTCCACTTT

D gene: .
V gene: TRBV14
J gene: TRBJ1-1
clone size: .
CDR3 protein: CASIQFTGGDEAFF
CDR3 DNA: TGTGCCAGCATCCAATTTACAGGCGGCGATGAAGCTTTCTTT

D gene: .
V gene: TRBV27
J gene: TRBJ1-2
clone size: .
CDR3 protein: CASSQTGLYGYTF
CDR3 DNA: TGTGCCAGCAGTCAGACAGGACTCTATGGCTACACCTTC

D gene: TRBD2
V gene: TRBV7-9
J gene: TRBJ2-5
clone size: .
CDR3 protein: CASSLGLAIETQYF
CDR3 DNA: TGTGCCAGCAGCTTGGGACTAGCGATTGAGACCCAGTACTTC

D gene: .
V gene: TRBV20-1
J gene: TRBJ2-1
clone size: .
CDR3 protein: CSASSPKAASYNEQFF
CDR3 DNA: TGCAGTGCTAGTAGCCCTAAAGCGGCCTCCTACAATGAGCAGTTCTTC

D gene: .
V gene: TRBV19
J gene: TRBJ1-3
clone size: .
CDR3 protein: CASSPSGHRFGNTIYF
CDR3 DNA: TGTGCCAGTAGTCCATCGGGACATAGGTTCGGAAACACCATATATTTT

D gene: .
V gene: TRBV28
J gene: TRBJ1-1
clone size: .
CDR3 protein: CASSFHLNIPEAFF
CDR3 DNA: TGTGCCAGCAGTTTCCATCTCAACATCCCTGAAGCTTTCTTT

D gene: .
V gene: TRBV2
J gene: TRBJ2-5
clone size: .
CDR3 protein: CASSLPGGRETQYF
CDR3 DNA: TGTGCCAGCAGCCTCCCTGGGGGTAGGGAGACCCAGTACTTC

D gene: .
V gene: TRBV11-2
J gene: TRBJ1-2
clone size: .
CDR3 protein: CASSLDGRANYGYTF
CDR3 DNA: TGTGCCAGCAGCTTAGACGGCAGGGCAAACTATGGCTACACCTTC

D gene: .
V gene: TRBV5-1
J gene: TRBJ1-3
clone size: .
CDR3 protein: CASSLGSVAGNTIYF
CDR3 DNA: TGCGCCAGCAGCTTGGGATCGGTAGCTGGAAACACCATATATTTT

D gene: .
V gene: TRBV9
J gene: TRBJ2-5
clone size: .
CDR3 protein: CASSVSGPGETQYF
CDR3 DNA: TGTGCCAGCAGCGTCTCAGGGCCTGGGGAGACCCAGTACTTC

D gene: TRBD1
V gene: TRBV5-6
J gene: TRBJ1-2
clone size: .
CDR3 protein: CASSLDRGTNYGYTF
CDR3 DNA: TGTGCCAGCAGCTTAGACAGGGGTACTAACTATGGCTACACCTTC

D gene: TRBD1
V gene: TRBV7-9
J gene: TRBJ1-4
clone size: once
CDR3 protein: CASSPWTGRDEKLFF
CDR3 DNA: TGTGCCAGCAGCCCCTGGACAGGGCGGGATGAAAAACTGTTTTTT

D gene: TRBD1
V gene: TRBV7-9
J gene: TRBJ1-1
clone size: .
CDR3 protein: CASRPNRQGGGNTEAFF
CDR3 DNA: TGTGCCAGCCGCCCCAATCGACAGGGCGGGGGGAACACTGAAGCTTTCTTT

D gene: .
V gene: TRBV6-4
J gene: TRBJ2-1
clone size: .
CDR3 protein: CASSDGAGGNEQFF
CDR3 DNA: TGTGCCAGCAGTGATGGGGCAGGAGGCAATGAGCAGTTCTTC

D gene: .
V gene: TRBV27
J gene: TRBJ2-2
clone size: .
CDR3 protein: CASSFSNGNTGELFF
CDR3 DNA: TGTGCCAGCAGTTTTTCGAACGGAAACACCGGGGAGCTGTTTTTT

D gene: .
V gene: TRBV6-5
J gene: TRBJ1-5
clone size: .
CDR3 protein: CASSYSGRSNQPQHF
CDR3 DNA: TGTGCCAGCAGTTACAGTGGACGTAGCAATCAGCCCCAGCATTTT

D gene: TRBD2
V gene: TRBV18
J gene: TRBJ2-1
clone size: .
CDR3 protein: CASSKSEGLAGGNNEQFF
CDR3 DNA: TGTGCCAGCTCCAAATCCGAGGGCCTAGCGGGAGGAAACAATGAGCAGTTCTTC

D gene: .
V gene: TRBV15
J gene: TRBJ2-4
clone size: .
CDR3 protein: CATSWTAGAKNIQYF
CDR3 DNA: TGTGCCACCAGCTGGACGGCGGGAGCCAAAAACATTCAGTACTTC

D gene: TRBD1
V gene: TRBV2
J gene: TRBJ1-6
clone size: .
CDR3 protein: CASSVNRGHEVSPLHF
CDR3 DNA: TGTGCCAGCAGTGTAAACAGGGGGCATGAGGTTTCACCCCTCCACTTT

D gene: TRBD1
V gene: TRBV5-4
J gene: TRBJ2-1
clone size: once
CDR3 protein: CASSSLTGVYNEQFF
CDR3 DNA: TGTGCCAGCAGCTCACTGACAGGGGTATACAATGAGCAGTTCTTC

D gene: TRBD1
V gene: TRBV18
J gene: TRBJ2-3
clone size: .
CDR3 protein: CASSGTGTDTQYF
CDR3 DNA: TGTGCCAGCTCGGGGACAGGCACAGATACGCAGTATTTT

D gene: .
V gene: TRBV19
J gene: TRBJ1-1
clone size: .
CDR3 protein: CASSISPGEAFF
CDR3 DNA: TGTGCCAGTAGTATTAGCCCCGGTGAAGCTTTCTTT

D gene: .
V gene: TRBV7-9
J gene: TRBJ1-1
clone size: .
CDR3 protein: CASSLEGFTEAFF
CDR3 DNA: TGTGCCAGCAGCTTAGAAGGTTTCACTGAAGCTTTCTTT

D gene: TRBD1
V gene: TRBV7-3
J gene: TRBJ1-1
clone size: .
CDR3 protein: CASSVDRDTEAFF
CDR3 DNA: TGTGCCAGCAGCGTAGACAGGGACACTGAAGCTTTCTTT

D gene: .
V gene: TRBV6-5
J gene: TRBJ2-3
clone size: .
CDR3 protein: CASTTSAGSTDTQYF
CDR3 DNA: TGTGCCAGCACCACTTCTGCGGGAAGCACAGATACGCAGTATTTT

D gene: .
V gene: TRBV5-8
J gene: TRBJ1-2
clone size: .
CDR3 protein: CASSPTWDFIPGYSYTF
CDR3 DNA: TGTGCCAGCAGCCCTACGTGGGACTTCATCCCGGGTTATAGCTACACCTTC

D gene: TRBD2
V gene: TRBV5-1
J gene: TRBJ2-5
clone size: .
CDR3 protein: CASSRIAGGETQYF
CDR3 DNA: TGCGCCAGCAGCCGTATAGCGGGAGGAGAGACCCAGTACTTC

D gene: .
V gene: TRBV29-1
J gene: TRBJ1-3
clone size: .
CDR3 protein: CSVELGGNTIYF
CDR3 DNA: TGCAGCGTTGAACTGGGGGGAAACACCATATATTTT

D gene: .
V gene: TRBV28
J gene: TRBJ1-6
clone size: .
CDR3 protein: CASSYKGVTYNSPLHF
CDR3 DNA: TGTGCCAGCAGTTATAAGGGGGTCACCTATAATTCACCCCTCCACTTT

D gene: TRBD2
V gene: TRBV7-9
J gene: TRBJ2-1
clone size: .
CDR3 protein: CASSLKTSGRGNEQFF
CDR3 DNA: TGTGCCAGCAGCTTAAAGACTAGCGGGAGAGGCAATGAGCAGTTCTTC

D gene: .
V gene: TRBV27
J gene: TRBJ2-1
clone size: once
CDR3 protein: CASRPGVGRNEQFF
CDR3 DNA: TGTGCCAGCAGGCCAGGGGTCGGGAGGAATGAGCAGTTCTTC

D gene: TRBD1
V gene: TRBV19
J gene: TRBJ1-1
clone size: .
CDR3 protein: CASSIGDRGHTEAFF
CDR3 DNA: TGTGCCAGTAGTATAGGCGACAGGGGGCACACTGAAGCTTTCTTT

D gene: .
V gene: TRBV18
J gene: TRBJ1-3
clone size: .
CDR3 protein: CASSLWTGRSSGNTIYF
CDR3 DNA: TGTGCCAGCTCACTTTGGACGGGCAGGAGCTCTGGAAACACCATATATTTT

D gene: .
V gene: TRBV6-5
J gene: TRBJ1-1
clone size: .
CDR3 protein: CASSFFGKGQAFF
CDR3 DNA: TGTGCCAGCAGTTTTTTTGGGAAAGGACAAGCTTTCTTT

D gene: .
V gene: TRBV3-1/TRBV3-2
J gene: TRBJ1-6
clone size: .
CDR3 protein: CASSPSGMNSPLHF
CDR3 DNA: TGTGCCAGCAGCCCCTCGGGTATGAATTCACCCCTCCACTTT

D gene: .
V gene: TRBV6-5
J gene: TRBJ2-3
clone size: .
CDR3 protein: CASSYAVDTQYF
CDR3 DNA: TGTGCCAGCAGTTATGCAGTGGATACGCAGTATTTT

D gene: .
V gene: TRBV27
J gene: TRBJ1-1
clone size: .
CDR3 protein: CASSLLRYTEAFF
CDR3 DNA: TGTGCCAGCAGCTTACTAAGATACACTGAAGCTTTCTTT

D gene: .
V gene: TRBV3-1/TRBV3-2
J gene: TRBJ2-3
clone size: .
CDR3 protein: CASSPHRANTDTQYF
CDR3 DNA: TGTGCCAGCAGCCCCCATAGGGCGAACACAGATACGCAGTATTTT

D gene: .
V gene: TRBV4-1
J gene: TRBJ2-2
clone size: few
CDR3 protein: CASTSTGIKGGGELFF
CDR3 DNA: TGCGCCAGCACCTCAACCGGGATTAAGGGCGGCGGGGAGCTGTTTTTT

D gene: .
V gene: TRBV14
J gene: TRBJ1-2
clone size: .
CDR3 protein: CASSQEYSVVGHGYTF
CDR3 DNA: TGTGCCAGCAGCCAAGAATATAGCGTGGTGGGACACGGCTACACCTTC

D gene: .
V gene: TRBV5-1
J gene: TRBJ1-4
clone size: .
CDR3 protein: CASSLGSGARGEKLFF
CDR3 DNA: TGCGCCAGCAGCTTGGGCTCAGGGGCCCGGGGTGAAAAACTGTTTTTT